This T cell receptor beta chain was retrieved from a study of blood T cell repertoires in COVID-19. Across the study: Acute and convalescent COVID-19 specimens originated in the United States, Italy and Spain.

Individuals aged about 18 to 89 years were recruited from approximately 22 US areas. Assignments of participants to cohorts depended upon their own reported clinical history. Source study methods: Estimates of nucleated cell counts were drawn from the amplification of reference gene primers. Data came from immunoSEQ multiplex PCR; TCRdb stores just in-frame clones and leaves some out. D and trimming were read from the DNA, whereas the V and J calls and clone size are those reported in that table. The sample has about 280,000 clones; nearly 90% are singletons. In germline, CDR1 is SGHAT, CDR2 FQNNGV. The CDR3 contains 14 residues. V gave up 6 bases and J gave up 1 base; unmatched junction bases: 4.

The specimen was PBMCs or T cells enriched from blood (not recorded which). The chain carries TRBV11-2 and TRBJ1-2, with TRBD1 matching over 8 bases. The receptor comes from a woman in her sixties who had recovered from COVID-19. The CDR3 region is CASRRQGLNYGYTF. CDR3 coding DNA: TGTGCCAGCAGACGACAGGGGCTTAACTATGGCTACACCTTC.